A selection of T cell receptor beta chains follows, all from one sample in a study of CD8 T cells in ankylosing spondylitis. TCRdb re-analysed the 5' RACE reads in MiXCR, keeping a single row per CDR3 protein. The sample lists 200,000 to 300,000 distinct CDR3 sequences, around 9.2% occurring once. Sequencing was done on a sample of blood, either unsorted or a sorted T cell fraction (not recorded which). All receptors come from a male donor with ankylosing spondylitis or in good health (not recorded which). The CDR3 runs from the conserved cysteine through the conserved F or W. D genes are given only for firm matches. Part of the rows lack a size; the others show once, few, many or a class for expanded clones.

v_gene	d_gene	j_gene	abundance	CDR3nt	CDR3aa
TRBV4-3	TRBD1	TRBJ1-2	.	TGCGCCAGCAGCCAAGATGGGGCAGGACAGGGCCACTATGGCTACACCTTC	CASSQDGAGQGHYGYTF
TRBV7-8	TRBD1	TRBJ1-5	many	TGTGCCAGCAGCTTAGCCTTTGCAGGGGGTAGCAATCAGCCCCAGCATTTT	CASSLAFAGGSNQPQHF
TRBV3-1	.	TRBJ1-2	many	TGTGCCAGCAGCCAACTTGCGGCAGGTTACTCAACTAACTATGGCTACACCTTC	CASSQLAAGYSTNYGYTF
TRBV11-2	.	TRBJ2-3	many	TGTGCCAGCAGCTTAGTCTTTACAGATACGCAGTATTTT	CASSLVFTDTQYF
TRBV18	.	TRBJ1-6	many	TGTGCCAGCTCGCCGGACGGCGCAAGCTTTAATTCACCCCTCCACTTT	CASSPDGASFNSPLHF
TRBV6-1	.	TRBJ1-6	.	TGTGCCAGCAGTAGAAGGGACTTCTCCTATAATTCACCCCTCCACTTT	CASSRRDFSYNSPLHF
TRBV19	.	TRBJ1-5	many	TGTGCCAGTAGTATATCAGTGCTAAGCAATCAGCCCCAGCATTTT	CASSISVLSNQPQHF
TRBV4-2	TRBD2	TRBJ2-1	many	TGTGCCAGCAGCGAGACTAGCGGGCTTTACAATGAGCAGTTCTTC	CASSETSGLYNEQFF
TRBV18	.	TRBJ1-2	few	TGTGCCAGCTCCTCGGGTTCGACGCCTAACTATGGCTACACCTTC	CASSSGSTPNYGYTF
TRBV7-9	.	TRBJ1-2	many	TGTGCCAGCAGCCCAAATGGGGGCCCTAGCTATGGCTACACCTTC	CASSPNGGPSYGYTF
TRBV20-1	TRBD2	TRBJ2-7	many	TGCAGTGCCAGGACTAGCGCCGGCTCCTACGAGCAGTACTTC	CSARTSAGSYEQYF
TRBV19	TRBD1	TRBJ1-1	many	TGTGCCAGTAGTATAGGTGCAGGGACAGACACTGAAGCTTTCTTT	CASSIGAGTDTEAFF
TRBV29-1	TRBD1	TRBJ2-5	.	TGCAGCGTTGCTGGGACAGGGGAAGAGACCCAGTACTTC	CSVAGTGEETQYF
TRBV20-1	.	TRBJ1-2	many	TGCAGTGCTAGAACATCTGGCGCCTCGGGTGGCTACACCTTC	CSARTSGASGGYTF
TRBV27	.	TRBJ1-5	many	TGTGCCAGCAGCGCCGGGTCCCCTAGTACGCCCCAGCATTTT	CASSAGSPSTPQHF
TRBV20-1	.	TRBJ2-7	few	TGCAGTGCTAGAGATCCGATTAGGACATACGAGCAGTACTTC	CSARDPIRTYEQYF
TRBV4-3	TRBD2	TRBJ2-4	many	TGCGCCAGCAGCCAGTCGCGGGGGGCAGGCATTCAGTACTTC	CASSQSRGAGIQYF
TRBV6-5	TRBD1	TRBJ2-7	many	TGTGCCAGCAGTTCCCGGGACAGGATCTCCTACGAGCAGTACTTC	CASSSRDRISYEQYF
TRBV7-9	.	TRBJ2-3	.	TGTGCCAGCAGCTTAACCGGGCCGGGAGTACGGATAGATACGCAGTATTTT	CASSLTGPGVRIDTQYF
TRBV5-6	.	TRBJ1-6	many	TGTGCCAGCAGCACCGGATTTGGCGGAAATTCACCCCTCCACTTT	CASSTGFGGNSPLHF
TRBV7-8	.	TRBJ2-1	many	TGTGCCAGCAGCTTAAGCCGGTCAAAGACTAATGAGCAGTTCTTC	CASSLSRSKTNEQFF
TRBV12-3/TRBV12-4	.	TRBJ2-5	.	TGTGCCAGCAGAGTGAGTGGGCAAGAGACCCAGTACTTC	CASRVSGQETQYF
TRBV4-2	.	TRBJ2-3	few	TGTGCCAGCAGCCAAGATCAACAGACAGATACGCAGTATTTT	CASSQDQQTDTQYF
TRBV7-2	.	TRBJ2-1	few	TGTGCCAGCCTCCCAGCCCTCCGCTCCTACAATGAGCAGTTCTTC	CASLPALRSYNEQFF
TRBV20-1	.	TRBJ1-3	many	TGCAGTGCTCTCGACCGCCTCGGAAACACCATATATTTT	CSALDRLGNTIYF
TRBV20-1	.	TRBJ2-1	many	TGCAGTGCTAGAGCTCCTACCGCGAGCTCCTACAATGAGCAGTTCTTC	CSARAPTASSYNEQFF
TRBV6-1	TRBD1	TRBJ1-1	many	TGTGCCAGCAGGACCACACATAACAGGGGACCGAACACTGAAGCTTTCTTT	CASRTTHNRGPNTEAFF
TRBV11-2	TRBD1	TRBJ1-6	many	TGTGCCAGCAGCTCCCGGACAGGGGGCTATAATTCACCCCTCCACTTT	CASSSRTGGYNSPLHF
TRBV7-6	.	TRBJ1-2	few	TGTGCCAGCAGCCCCGGGGGGAGCCGGATCTATGGCTACACCTTC	CASSPGGSRIYGYTF
TRBV7-9	.	TRBJ2-3	many	TGTGCCAGCATGGGCCTTCAGCAAGATACGCAGTATTTT	CASMGLQQDTQYF